This T cell receptor beta chain was obtained from a study of Tregs in tolerant kidney transplant recipients (dated by TCRdb to about 2019). Notes on the research overall: The transplants used related donors along with nonmyeloablative bone marrow transplantation, and in the human trials mixed chimerism was transient. TCRbeta sequencing was used in the study to identify donor-specific regulatory T cells before combined kidney and bone marrow transplantation, and the identified cells were then tracked after transplant. The research as a whole found: Biological reproducibility was not directly addressed, though technical replication error appeared minimal. Because the study included only a small number of patients, the results must be confirmed in larger populations and under other immunosuppression protocols. In tolerant patients, the expansion of donor-specific Tregs was greater than global Treg expansion, suggesting that the expansion was antigen-driven rather than nonspecific. For some patients, the PCR primers changed as time went on, which meant samples from those patients could not be compared with one another at the nucleotide level. The most biologically relevant and donor-specific TCRbeta repertoire appeared to be identified by expanding Tregs with activated donor B cells.

According to the study, the label for this sample's time point signals: blood sample drawn before combined kidney and bone marrow transplant. Thawed PBMCs were FACS-sorted into unstimulated Tregs (CD4+CD25+CD127-), CD4+ non-Tregs (CD4+CD25-), CD4 cells and CD8 cells. The patients were a few recipients of combined kidney and bone marrow transplants from the ITN036ST trial, and samples were available only for these trial subjects. Healthy control blood was processed to PBMCs with a Ficoll density gradient and then cryopreserved, whereas patient PBMCs were collected both before and after transplant. For TCRbeta CDR3 sequencing, genomic DNA from the sorted cells was extracted using the QIAGEN DNeasy Blood and Tissue Kit. Through immunoSEQ, high-throughput TCRbeta CDR3 sequencing was done commercially, including PCR amplification with internal controls and bias correction. Per the original workflow: Unique productive TCRbeta sequences were defined by CDR3 nucleotide sequence where primers matched, and otherwise by CDR3 amino acid sequence together with Vbeta and Jbeta genes. Sorting error was corrected by removing sequences shared between sorted populations at a frequency ratio of 2:1 or less, and the remaining shared sequences were assigned to the higher population. A sequence was defined as donor-reactive if the sequence was expanded at least 5-fold in CFSE-low cells compared with unstimulated cells and had a frequency of at least 0.01% in CFSE-low cells. Jensen-Shannon divergence, calculated on the top 100 TCRbeta sequences ranked by frequency, was used to quantify repertoire divergence. For samples with multiple sequencing runs, sorting error was corrected separately for each run before the runs were pooled. The table was pulled from immuneACCESS by TCRdb, which kept in-frame rearrangements only. Such tables lose some clones; where checked, under half of the loss comes from unresolved V genes, and the rest has no known cause. V, J and clone size reflect that table, while D and trimming were determined from the DNA. The sample has 25,000 to 35,000 clones on record. The ten top clones hold 7.6% of the sample.

On this clone: This receptor's antigen is unknown.

This material consisted of CD8+ T cells from blood, taken before the transplant. The receptor was derived from a human donor who received a combined kidney and bone marrow transplant.

The CDR3 region reads CAWSLSGMGQPQHF. The part of the CDR3 DNA that was read is TGTGCCTGGAGTTTATCGGGTATGGGTCAGCCC. In this chain, TRBV30 is recombined with TRBJ1-5, with the D segment identity uncertain. The observed sequence ends 3 residues before the CDR3 terminus, with the missing tail filled in from the germline J gene. V sheds 2 bases and J sheds 6 bases, leaving 14 bases between their ends. Spanning cysteine to phenylalanine, the CDR3 consists of 14 amino acids. The CDR3 was read in part: 33 bases, with the frame set at base 1. For CDR1 and CDR2, the germline V gene (reference sequence) lists GTSNPN and SVGIG.